The 30 T cell receptor beta chains given below trace back to one sample, sequenced in a study of cytomegalovirus exposure and HLA in healthy donors. 60 Vbeta and 13 Jbeta primers were used in PCR. TCRdb keeps only in-frame clones here, not all; method: immunoSEQ multiplex PCR. The data contain about 150,000 clones, roughly three quarters of them singletons. The sample taken for sequencing was PBMCs. Receptors were obtained from a male donor in good health and CMV-seronegative.

This chain connects TRBV6-5 to TRBJ2-3, with TRBD2 identical over 7 bases. The V gene end was trimmed by 5 bases and the J gene end by 2 bases; junction bases not matched to a gene: 4. Germline CDR1 reads MNHEY; CDR2 reads SVGAGI. The length of the CDR3 is 14 residues. The CDR3 DNA reads as TGTGCCAGCAGTCGCGGGGGATACACAGATACGCAGTATTTT. Amino acid sequence: CASSRGGYTDTQYF.

The CDR3 sequence: CASSEAPGDSQPQHF. CDR3 sequence (DNA): TGTGCCAGCAGTGAAGCCCCCGGGGACAGTCAGCCCCAGCATTTT. The V call is TRBV2, the J call TRBJ1-5, with TRBD1 matching 7 bases. V shed 0 bases and J 6 bases; nucleotides not matched to a gene: 5. CDR1 and CDR2 from the germline V gene are SNHLY and FYNNEI. This CDR3 comprises 15 residues.

The rearrangement links TRBV6-5 to TRBJ1-1; TRBD1 is a possible D gene (6 bases). Trimming left V 0 bases short and J 7 bases short, with 9 bases between. CDR3 length: 13 amino acids. Germline CDR1 and CDR2: MNHEY and SVGAGI. CDR3 in amino acids: CASSYSGAGEAFF. The CDR3 bases are TGTGCCAGCAGTTACTCGGGGGCTGGTGAAGCTTTCTTT.

The V and J genes are TRBV7-2 and TRBJ2-1, with unresolved D. Trimming removed 3 bases at V and 0 bases at J, with 12 bases between. CDR3 length: 16 amino acids. Germline CDR1 reads SGHTA; CDR2 reads FQGNSA. The CDR3 bases are TGTGCCAGCAGCTTGGCTGGAGCGAGCTCCTACAATGAGCAGTTCTTC. Translating it yields CASSLAGASSYNEQFF. The full variable domain, rest sourced from reference TRBV7-2 and TRBJ2-1, is GAGVSQSPSNKVTEKGKDVELRCDPISGHTALYWYRQSLGQGLEFLIYFQGNSAPDKSGLPSDRFSAERTGGSVSTLTIQRTQQEDSAVYLCASSLAGASSYNEQFFGPGTRLTVL.

V gene TRBV7-2 combines with J gene TRBJ2-7; 11 bases line up with TRBD2. Germline V gene data show CDR1 as SGHTA and CDR2 as FQGNSA. CDR3 size: 16 residues. V trimming: 3 bases; J trimming: 2 bases; junction bases outside the gene matches: 6. This CDR3 is CASSLVPTSGTYEQYF. CDR3 in DNA: TGTGCCAGCAGCTTGGTTCCGACTAGCGGGACCTACGAGCAGTACTTC.

The CDR3 sequence: CASGHEPYSPLHF. As DNA, the CDR3 is TGTGCCAGCGGACACGAGCCTTATTCACCCCTCCACTTT. This chain links TRBV7-3 with TRBJ1-6, with D possibly being TRBD1 (5 bases). Germline CDR1 and CDR2: SGHTA and FQGTGA. The CDR3 spans 13 residues. Trimming stripped 8 bases from V and 8 bases from J, with 13 bases between. Supplemented by reference TRBV7-3 and TRBJ1-6, the full variable domain reads GAGVSQTPSNKVTEKGKYVELRCDPISGHTALYWYRQSLGQGPEFLIYFQGTGAADDSGLPNDRFFAVRPEGSVSTLKIQRTERGDSAVYLCASGHEPYSPLHFGNGTRLTVT.

The genes are TRBV28 and TRBJ1-1, with a possible D match to TRBD1 (6 bases). The CDR3 is made up of 18 amino acids. CDR1 and CDR2 from the germline V gene are MDHEN and SYDVKM. The V and J ends lost 3 bases and 5 bases respectively, with 25 bases between them. The CDR3 nucleotides are TGTGCCAGCAGTTTTCGACAGGTCCGAGGTTGGGGGAAGACTGAAGCTTTCTTT. This codes for CASSFRQVRGWGKTEAFF.

The gene calls are TRBV9 and TRBJ2-3; D remains ambiguous. Trimming took off 0 bases at V and 3 bases at J, with 5 bases between the two ends. Germline CDR1 is SGDLS and CDR2 is YYNGEE. The CDR3 extends over 13 amino acids. CDR3 DNA: TGTGCCAGCAGCGTAGGAGCAACAGATACGCAGTATTTT. Translated: CASSVGATDTQYF. The complete variable domain, with remaining parts taken from reference TRBV9 and TRBJ2-3, reads DSGVTQTPKHLITATGQRVTLRCSPRSGDLSVYWYQQSLDQGLQFLIQYYNGEERAKGNILERFSAQQFPDLHSELNLSSLELGDSALYFCASSVGATDTQYFGPGTRLTVL.

This chain links TRBV4-3 with TRBJ2-5, with D maybe TRBD1 (6 bases). V lost 0 bases, J lost 4 bases, and 9 bases lay in between. The germline CDR1 and CDR2 sequences are LGHNA and YSLEER. The CDR3 consists of 14 residues. The CDR3, as DNA: TGCGCCAGCAGCCAAGACCGAGGGGGAGAGACCCAGTACTTC. Its protein product is CASSQDRGGETQYF.

V gene TRBV2 combines with J gene TRBJ1-5; a weak D match, TRBD1 (6 bases). The CDR3 contains 15 residues. V was cut by 6 bases and J by 0 bases, with 12 bases left in between. Germline V gene data show CDR1 as SNHLY and CDR2 as FYNNEI. CDR3 DNA sequence: TGTGCCAGCAGAAAACAGGGATATAGCAATCAGCCCCAGCATTTT. This translates into CASRKQGYSNQPQHF.

J is TRBJ1-1 and V is TRBV5-1; 9 bases are shared with TRBD1. V trimming: 3 bases; J trimming: 7 bases; junction bases outside the gene matches: 4. Germline CDR1 and CDR2: SGHRS and YFSETQ. CDR3 length: 13 residues. CDR3: CASSYGQGIEAFF. CDR3 in DNA: TGCGCCAGCAGCTATGGACAGGGGATTGAAGCTTTCTTT.

V and J are TRBV9 and TRBJ2-7; D gene ambiguous. CDR1 and CDR2 (germline): SGDLS, YYNGEE. The germline V and J ends were trimmed by 4 bases and 3 bases, with 11 bases remaining between them. The CDR3 loop spans 13 amino acids. CDR3 in amino acids: CASSPRPGYEQYF. For the CDR3, the DNA is TGTGCCAGCAGCCCCAGGCCTGGCTACGAGCAGTACTTC.

The rearrangement joins TRBV29-1 to TRBJ2-5; 9 nucleotides align to TRBD2. The CDR3 sequence is 14 residues long. The V segment lost 6 bases and the J segment 4 bases; nucleotides outside the gene matches: 9. The V gene's germline CDR1 is SQVTM and CDR2 ANQGSEA. The CDR3 here is CSVHGGRAVETQYF. The CDR3 nucleotides read TGCAGCGTCCACGGCGGGAGGGCCGTAGAGACCCAGTACTTC.

The J gene is TRBJ1-5, the V gene TRBV9; D unclear. Germline lookup yields CDR1 SGDLS and CDR2 YYNGEE. The CDR3 runs 14 residues. With 3 bases removed from V and 6 bases from J, the gap between germline ends came to 13 bases. CDR3 in amino acids: CASSAPGFGQPQHF. In DNA, the CDR3 is TGTGCCAGCAGCGCCCCCGGGTTTGGTCAGCCCCAGCATTTT.

The chain combines TRBV5-5 with TRBJ1-5; D not resolved. V shed 1 base and J shed 5 bases, with 10 bases lying between them. Germline V gives CDR1 SGHKS, CDR2 YYEKEE (reference sequence). This CDR3 is built from 14 residues. The chain's CDR3 is CASSLQSEDQPQHF. CDR3 sequence (DNA): TGTGCCAGCAGCTTGCAGTCGGAGGATCAGCCCCAGCATTTT.

V gene TRBV7-9 combines with J gene TRBJ1-2, with 8 bases that match TRBD1. Looked up from germline, CDR1 is SEHNR and CDR2 is FQNEAQ (reference sequence). V lost 0 bases and J lost 3; bases outside the gene matches: 9. The CDR3 is 17 residues long. The CDR3 DNA is TGTGCCAGCAGCTTAGCGTACGGACAGGGTATTTACTATGGCTACACCTTC. This encodes CASSLAYGQGIYYGYTF.

This chain connects TRBV29-1 to TRBJ2-7, with D perhaps TRBD1 (5 bases). CDR1 is SQVTM, CDR2 ANQGSEA, per germline. Trimming shortened V by 3 bases and J by 3 bases, and 9 bases separated the two germline ends. CDR3 length equals 12 residues. DNA of the CDR3: TGCAGCGTTGATCAGGGCGGCTACGAGCAGTACTTC. Translated: CSVDQGGYEQYF.

The chain employs TRBV19 and TRBJ2-1; 10 bases align to TRBD2. Germline V gene lookup returns CDR1 LNHDA and CDR2 SQIVND (reference sequence). The junction had 5 bases not matched to a gene; V was cut back by 7 bases and J by 2 bases. The length of the CDR3 is 15 residues. CDR3 bases: TGTGCCAGTACCCTAGCGGGAGAACCCTACAATGAGCAGTTCTTC. As protein: CASTLAGEPYNEQFF.

V gene TRBV11-1 combines with J gene TRBJ1-1; maybe TRBD1 (6 bases). The CDR3 extends over 14 amino acids. V lost 1 base and J 3 bases, leaving 9 bases between the germline ends. Per germline, CDR1 SGHAT and CDR2 FQDESV (reference sequence). DNA for the CDR3: TGTGCCAGCAGCTTAGGGTGGACAGACACTGAAGCTTTCTTT. Protein product: CASSLGWTDTEAFF.

The chain uses TRBV18 and TRBJ1-2; 9 bases fit TRBD1. The CDR3 is made up of 15 amino acids. Germline V CDR1 and CDR2: KGHSH, LQKENI. V shed 3 bases, J shed 0 bases, and the junction held 2 bases outside the gene matches. DNA for the CDR3: TGTGCCAGCTCACCCGGGACAGGGCCTAACTATGGCTACACCTTC. This sequence encodes CASSPGTGPNYGYTF.

The rearrangement links TRBV18 to TRBJ2-5, with D possibly being TRBD1 (6 bases). The CDR3 has 14 residues. Germline loops: CDR1 KGHSH, CDR2 LQKENI. V gave up 5 bases and J gave up 5 bases, with 15 bases separating them. The CDR3 spells CASSADSPRETQYF. CDR3 sequence (DNA): TGTGCCAGCTCAGCGGACAGCCCCAGGGAGACCCAGTACTTC.

The chain has TRBV19 and TRBJ1-1, with D possibly being TRBD1 (6 bases). There are 16 residues in the CDR3. Trimming took 4 bases from V and 6 from J, leaving 21 bases between them. In germline, CDR1 is LNHDA, CDR2 SQIVND (reference sequence). CDR3 protein: CASSSGTKSARPEAFF. CDR3 sequence (DNA): TGTGCCAGTAGTAGTGGGACAAAAAGTGCGAGGCCTGAAGCTTTCTTT.

The V gene is TRBV5-1, the J gene TRBJ2-7, with 11 bases matching TRBD2. V lost 0 bases and J lost 6; bases outside the gene matches: 11. There are 17 residues in the CDR3. Germline V gene sequence: CDR1 SGHRS, CDR2 YFSETQ. CDR3: CASSLVRLAGGIGEQYF. CDR3 DNA sequence: TGCGCCAGCAGCTTGGTACGTCTAGCGGGAGGTATAGGCGAGCAGTACTTC.

This clone was observed a handful of times. J is TRBJ1-4 and V is TRBV4-1; 8 bases agree with TRBD1. CDR1 is MGHRA and CDR2 is YSYEKL in the germline V gene. Trimming removed 0 bases from V and 5 bases from J; junction bases left unmatched: 2. This CDR3 contains 15 residues. The CDR3 reads CASSQEDRANEKLFF. CDR3 coding DNA: TGCGCCAGCAGCCAAGAGGACAGGGCAAATGAAAAACTGTTTTTT.

The chain couples TRBV28 to TRBJ1-2; possible D gene TRBD1, 5 bases. The CDR3 extends over 12 amino acids. The germline V gene encodes CDR1 MDHEN and CDR2 SYDVKM. Trimming cost V 5 bases and J 3 bases, with 7 bases left between them. CDR3 in DNA: TGTGCCAGCAGTCGGGGGGACTATGGCTACACCTTC. Its protein product is CASSRGDYGYTF.

This chain links TRBV21-1 with TRBJ2-6; the table's D call, TRBD1, was not checked against the DNA. TRBV21-1 is shown as a pseudogene. This CDR3 has 19 amino acids. The CDR3 here is CASSSFEGTGASGANVLTF. CDR3 coding DNA: TGTGCCAGCAGCAGCTTCGAGGGGACAGGGGCCTCTGGGGCCAACGTCCTGACTTTC.

The chain employs TRBV7-9 and TRBJ2-6; D gene unclear. Germline V gene sequence: CDR1 SEHNR, CDR2 FQNEAQ (reference sequence). Trimming pared 5 bases from V and 2 bases from J, leaving 13 bases between. The CDR3 spans 16 residues. As DNA, the CDR3 is TGTGCCAGCAGCCCTTCGAGTCTCCCTGGGGCCAACGTCCTGACTTTC. This gives the protein CASSPSSLPGANVLTF.

The rearrangement links TRBV7-2 to TRBJ1-2, with TRBD1 as a possible D gene (6 bases). CDR3 length: 15 amino acids. Germline V gene lookup returns CDR1 SGHTA and CDR2 FQGNSA. Trimming removed 5 bases at V and 8 bases at J, with 21 bases between. The CDR3 DNA reads as TGTGCCAGCAGCCCCCAGGGGCCTCAGCGTCAGGGCTACACCTTC. Encoded protein: CASSPQGPQRQGYTF.

V gene TRBV28 combines with J gene TRBJ2-1; 10 bases map to TRBD2. V lost 4 bases and J lost 8; bases outside the gene matches: 11. The germline gives CDR1 MDHEN, CDR2 SYDVKM. The CDR3 sequence is 16 residues long. CDR3 residues: CASSSAVAGGRDEQFF. The CDR3 bases are TGTGCCAGCAGTTCTGCCGTAGCGGGAGGTAGGGATGAGCAGTTCTTC.

This clone was seen more than once but under ten times. Additional DNA sequences in this sample encode the identical CDR3. The V and J genes are TRBV6-4 and TRBJ2-1; a weak D match, TRBD2 (6 bases). Germline V gene data show CDR1 as MRHNA and CDR2 as SNTAGT. CDR3 size: 15 residues. V lost 0 bases to trimming and J lost 0 bases, with 6 bases between them. In DNA, the CDR3 is TGTGCCAGCAGTGACTCTAGCGGCTCCTACAATGAGCAGTTCTTC. Protein sequence: CASSDSSGSYNEQFF.